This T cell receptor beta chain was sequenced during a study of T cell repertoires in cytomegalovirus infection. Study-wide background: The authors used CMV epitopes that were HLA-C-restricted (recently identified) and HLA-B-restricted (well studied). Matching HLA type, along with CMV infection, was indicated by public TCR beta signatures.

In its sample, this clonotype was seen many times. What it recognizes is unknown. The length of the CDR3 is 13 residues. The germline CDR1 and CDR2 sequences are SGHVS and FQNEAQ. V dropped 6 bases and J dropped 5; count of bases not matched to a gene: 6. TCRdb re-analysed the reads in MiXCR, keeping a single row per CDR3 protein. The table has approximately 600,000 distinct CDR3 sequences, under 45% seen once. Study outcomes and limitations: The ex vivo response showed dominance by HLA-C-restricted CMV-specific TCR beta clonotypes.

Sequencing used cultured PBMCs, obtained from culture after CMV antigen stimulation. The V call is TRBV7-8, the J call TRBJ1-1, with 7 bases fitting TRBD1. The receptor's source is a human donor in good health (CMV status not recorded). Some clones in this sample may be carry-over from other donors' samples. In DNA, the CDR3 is TGTGCCAGCAGTCAGGGCAGGGGGACTGAAGCTTTCTTT. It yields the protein CASSQGRGTEAFF.